This T cell receptor beta chain was sequenced in a study of prognosis after radiotherapy for stage I lung cancer. Across the whole study: Among the patients, a few developed distant metastases after radiotherapy at a median of about seven months, and over 12 showed no significant progression. Overall study findings and caveats: The authors reported that TRBV and TRBJ gene usage differed between patients with and without metastases.

With 5 bases removed from V and 3 bases from J, the gap between germline ends came to 9 bases. This CDR3 region has 12 residues. Germline V gene data show CDR1 as SGHRS and CDR2 as YFSETQ. This clonotype was seen ten or more times. Its matching antigen is unknown. At each of two time points, about 6.5 milliliters of venous blood were taken. From genomic DNA, TCR beta CDR3 was amplified by two-round multiplex PCR. The authors ran first-round PCR with primers specific to each TRBV and TRBJ gene. Universal primers drove the second round of PCR amplification. TCRdb reprocessed the multiplex PCR reads with MiXCR, giving one entry per CDR3 protein. Counted here are fewer than 30,000 distinct CDR3 sequences, about 32% occurring once; the ten biggest clones make up about a third.

The V call is TRBV5-1, the J call TRBJ2-7; D ambiguous. This sequence was found in a donor at least 50 years old with non-small cell lung cancer. The input for sequencing was PBMCs, taken before or after stereotactic body radiation therapy (not recorded which). The CDR3 nucleotides are TGCGCCAGCAGTTTATCGGGCTACGAGCAGTACTTC. This codes for CASSLSGYEQYF.